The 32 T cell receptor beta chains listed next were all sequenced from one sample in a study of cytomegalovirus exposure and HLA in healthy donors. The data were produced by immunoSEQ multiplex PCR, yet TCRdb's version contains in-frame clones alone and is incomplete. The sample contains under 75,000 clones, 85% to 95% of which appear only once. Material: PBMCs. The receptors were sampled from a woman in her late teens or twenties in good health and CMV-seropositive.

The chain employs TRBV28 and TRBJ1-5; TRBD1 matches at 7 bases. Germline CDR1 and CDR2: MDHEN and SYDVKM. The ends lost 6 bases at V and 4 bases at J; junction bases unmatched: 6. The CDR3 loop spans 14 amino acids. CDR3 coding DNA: TGTGCCAGCAGGATGACAGGGACGAATCAGCCCCAGCATTTT. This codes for CASRMTGTNQPQHF.

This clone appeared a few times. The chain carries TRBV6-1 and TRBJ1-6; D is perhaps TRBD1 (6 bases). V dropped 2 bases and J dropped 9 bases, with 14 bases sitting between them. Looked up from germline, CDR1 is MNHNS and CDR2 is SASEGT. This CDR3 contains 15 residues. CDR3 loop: CASSEIRDNSSPLHF. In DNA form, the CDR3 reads TGTGCCAGCAGTGAAATTCGGGACAACTCTTCACCCCTCCACTTT.

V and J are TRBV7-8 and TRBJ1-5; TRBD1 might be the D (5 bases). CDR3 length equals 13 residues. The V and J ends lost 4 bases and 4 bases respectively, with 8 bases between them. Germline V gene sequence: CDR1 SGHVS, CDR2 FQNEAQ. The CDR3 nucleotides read TGTGCCAGCAGCTCTCAGGGTAATCAGCCCCAGCATTTT. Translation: CASSSQGNQPQHF.

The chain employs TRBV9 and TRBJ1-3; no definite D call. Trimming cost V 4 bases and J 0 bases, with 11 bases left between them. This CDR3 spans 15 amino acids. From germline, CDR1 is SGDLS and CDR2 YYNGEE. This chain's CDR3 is CASSSLEASGNTIYF. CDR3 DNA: TGTGCCAGCAGCTCTCTCGAGGCCTCTGGAAACACCATATATTTT.

In nucleotides, the CDR3 is TGTGCCAGCAGCTTGGGCACTAGGTACCCTAACAATGAGCAGTTCTTC. Translation gives CASSLGTRYPNNEQFF. This sequence joins TRBV5-6 and TRBJ2-1, with a possible D match to TRBD2 (5 bases). With 0 bases removed from V and 5 bases from J, the gap between germline ends came to 15 bases. Germline CDR1 SGHDT, CDR2 YYEEEE. The CDR3 spans 16 residues.

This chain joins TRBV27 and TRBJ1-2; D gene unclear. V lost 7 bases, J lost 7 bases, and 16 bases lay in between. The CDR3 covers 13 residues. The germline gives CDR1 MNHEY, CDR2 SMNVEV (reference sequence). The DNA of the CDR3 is TGTGCCAGCAAGGGAGGGTTCGATCTTGGCTACACCTTC. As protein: CASKGGFDLGYTF.

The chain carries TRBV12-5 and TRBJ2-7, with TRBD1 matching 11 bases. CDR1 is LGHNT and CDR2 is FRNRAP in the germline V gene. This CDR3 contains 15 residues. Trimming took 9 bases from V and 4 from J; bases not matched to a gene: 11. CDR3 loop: CARRLTGQGAYEQYF. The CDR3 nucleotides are TGTGCTAGACGACTGACAGGACAGGGGGCTTACGAGCAGTACTTC. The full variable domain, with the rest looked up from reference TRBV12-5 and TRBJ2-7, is DARVTQTPRHKVTEMGQEVTMRCQPILGHNTVFWYRQTMMQGLELLAYFRNRAPLDDSGMPKDRFSAEMPDATLATLKIQPSEPRDSAVYFCARRLTGQGAYEQYFGPGTRLTVT.

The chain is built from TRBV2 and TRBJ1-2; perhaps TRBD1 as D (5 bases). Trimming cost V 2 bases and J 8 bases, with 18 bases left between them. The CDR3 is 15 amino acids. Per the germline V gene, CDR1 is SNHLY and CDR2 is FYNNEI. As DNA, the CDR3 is TGTGCCAGCAGTGAAAGAGTCGGGGGAGCGGGGGGCTACACCTTC. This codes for CASSERVGGAGGYTF. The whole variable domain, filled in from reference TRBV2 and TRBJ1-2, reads EPEVTQTPSHQVTQMGQEVILRCVPISNHLYFYWYRQILGQKVEFLVSFYNNEISEKSEIFDDQFSVERPDGSNFTLKIRSTKLEDSAMYFCASSERVGGAGGYTFGSGTRLTVV.

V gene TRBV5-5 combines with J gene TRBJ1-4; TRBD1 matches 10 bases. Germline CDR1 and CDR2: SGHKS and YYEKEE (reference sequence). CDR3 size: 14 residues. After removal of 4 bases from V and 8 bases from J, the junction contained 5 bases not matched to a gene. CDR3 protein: CASSRDRGWEKLFF. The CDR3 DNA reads TGTGCCAGCAGCCGGGACAGGGGATGGGAAAAACTGTTTTTT.

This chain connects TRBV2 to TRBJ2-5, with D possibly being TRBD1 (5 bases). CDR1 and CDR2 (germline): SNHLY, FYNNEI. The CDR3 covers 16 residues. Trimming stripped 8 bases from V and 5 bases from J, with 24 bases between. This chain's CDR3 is CASQTPRHTGRETQYF. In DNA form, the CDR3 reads TGTGCCAGCCAAACCCCGAGACACACAGGTCGTGAGACCCAGTACTTC.

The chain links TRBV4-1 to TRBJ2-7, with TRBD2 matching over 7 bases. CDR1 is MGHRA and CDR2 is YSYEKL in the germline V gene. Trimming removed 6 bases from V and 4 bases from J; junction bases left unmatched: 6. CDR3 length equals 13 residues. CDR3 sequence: CASRDEGGYEQYF. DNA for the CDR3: TGCGCCAGCAGGGATGAGGGAGGGTACGAGCAGTACTTC.

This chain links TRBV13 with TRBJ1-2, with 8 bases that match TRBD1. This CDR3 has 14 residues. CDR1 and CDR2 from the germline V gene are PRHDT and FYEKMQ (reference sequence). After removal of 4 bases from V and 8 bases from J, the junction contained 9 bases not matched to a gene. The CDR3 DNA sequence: TGTGCCAGCAGCTCCAAGGACAGGGCCAGGGGCTACACCTTC. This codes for CASSSKDRARGYTF. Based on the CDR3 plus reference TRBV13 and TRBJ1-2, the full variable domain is AAGVIQSPRHLIKEKRETATLKCYPIPRHDTVYWYQQGPGQDPQFLISFYEKMQSDKGSIPDRFSAQQFSDYHSELNMSSLELGDSALYFCASSSKDRARGYTFGSGTRLTVV.

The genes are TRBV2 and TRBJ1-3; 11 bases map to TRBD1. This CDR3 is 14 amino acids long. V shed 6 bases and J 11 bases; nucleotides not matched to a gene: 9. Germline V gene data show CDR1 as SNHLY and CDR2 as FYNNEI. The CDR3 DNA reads TGTGCCAGCAGAACCGGGACAGGGGGTAGGGCCATATATTTT. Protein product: CASRTGTGGRAIYF. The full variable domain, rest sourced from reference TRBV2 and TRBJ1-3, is EPEVTQTPSHQVTQMGQEVILRCVPISNHLYFYWYRQILGQKVEFLVSFYNNEISEKSEIFDDQFSVERPDGSNFTLKIRSTKLEDSAMYFCASRTGTGGRAIYFGEGSWLTVV.

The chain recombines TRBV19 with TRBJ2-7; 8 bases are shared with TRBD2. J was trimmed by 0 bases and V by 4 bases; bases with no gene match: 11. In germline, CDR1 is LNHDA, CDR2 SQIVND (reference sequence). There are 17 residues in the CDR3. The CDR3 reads CASSRWVAGSISYEQYF. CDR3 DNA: TGTGCCAGTAGTAGGTGGGTAGCGGGGTCTATCTCCTACGAGCAGTACTTC. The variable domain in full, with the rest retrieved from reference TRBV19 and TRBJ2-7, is DGGITQSPKYLFRKEGQNVTLSCEQNLNHDAMYWYRQDPGQGLRLIYYSQIVNDFQKGDIAEGYSVSREKKESFPLTVTSAQKNPTAFYLCASSRWVAGSISYEQYFGPGTRLTVT.

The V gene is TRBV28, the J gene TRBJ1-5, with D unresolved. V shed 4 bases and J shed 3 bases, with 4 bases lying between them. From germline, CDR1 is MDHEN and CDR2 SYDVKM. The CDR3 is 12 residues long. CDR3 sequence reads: CASSSNNQPQHF. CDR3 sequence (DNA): TGTGCCAGCAGTTCAAACAATCAGCCCCAGCATTTT. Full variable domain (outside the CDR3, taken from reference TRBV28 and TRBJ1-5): DVKVTQSSRYLVKRTGEKVFLECVQDMDHENMFWYRQDPGLGLRLIYFSYDVKMKEKGDIPEGYSVSREKKERFSLILESASTNQTSMYLCASSSNNQPQHFGDGTRLSIL.

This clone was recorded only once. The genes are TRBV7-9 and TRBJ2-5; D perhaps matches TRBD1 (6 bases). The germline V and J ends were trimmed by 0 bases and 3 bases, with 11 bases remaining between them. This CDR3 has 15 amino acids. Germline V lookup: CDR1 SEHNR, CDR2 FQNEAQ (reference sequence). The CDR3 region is CASSLALWDKETQYF. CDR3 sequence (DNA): TGTGCCAGCAGCTTAGCGCTTTGGGACAAAGAGACCCAGTACTTC.

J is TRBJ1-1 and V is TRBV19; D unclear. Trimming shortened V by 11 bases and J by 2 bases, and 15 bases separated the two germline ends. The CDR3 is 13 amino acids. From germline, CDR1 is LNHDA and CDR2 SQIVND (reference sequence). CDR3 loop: CASRPGYNTEAFF. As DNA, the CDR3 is TGTGCCTCCCGTCCGGGTTACAACACTGAAGCTTTCTTT.

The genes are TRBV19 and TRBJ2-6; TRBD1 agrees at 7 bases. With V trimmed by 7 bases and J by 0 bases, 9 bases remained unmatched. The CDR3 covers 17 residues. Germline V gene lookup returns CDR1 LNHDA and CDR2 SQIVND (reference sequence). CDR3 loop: CASKKGAQSSGANVLTF. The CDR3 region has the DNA TGTGCCAGTAAGAAGGGGGCCCAGAGCTCTGGGGCCAACGTCCTGACTTTC.

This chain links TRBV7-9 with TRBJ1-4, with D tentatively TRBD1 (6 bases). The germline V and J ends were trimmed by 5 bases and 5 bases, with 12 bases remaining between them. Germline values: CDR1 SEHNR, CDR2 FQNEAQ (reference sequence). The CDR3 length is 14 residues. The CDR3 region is CASSARGGNEKLFF. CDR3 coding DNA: TGTGCCAGCAGCGCCAGGGGAGGGAATGAAAAACTGTTTTTT.

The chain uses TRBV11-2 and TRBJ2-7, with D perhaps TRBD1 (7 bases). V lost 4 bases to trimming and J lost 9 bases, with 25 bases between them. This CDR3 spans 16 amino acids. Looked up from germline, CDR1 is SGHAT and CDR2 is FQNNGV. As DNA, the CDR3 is TGTGCCAGCAGCTACCCCTGGACAGGCGGGGCTACGGGGCAGTACTTC. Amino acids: CASSYPWTGGATGQYF.

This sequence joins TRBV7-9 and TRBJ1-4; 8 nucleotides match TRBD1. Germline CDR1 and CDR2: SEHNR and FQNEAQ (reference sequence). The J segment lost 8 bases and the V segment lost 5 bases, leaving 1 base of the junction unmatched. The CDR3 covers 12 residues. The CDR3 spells CASSDRGEKLFF. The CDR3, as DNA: TGTGCCAGCAGCGACAGGGGAGAAAAACTGTTTTTT.

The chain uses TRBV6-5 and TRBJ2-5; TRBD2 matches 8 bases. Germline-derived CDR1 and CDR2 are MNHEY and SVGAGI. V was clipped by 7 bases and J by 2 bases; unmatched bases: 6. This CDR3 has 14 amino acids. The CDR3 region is CASNGGGSQETQYF. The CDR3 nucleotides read TGTGCCAGCAACGGGGGGGGCAGTCAAGAGACCCAGTACTTC.

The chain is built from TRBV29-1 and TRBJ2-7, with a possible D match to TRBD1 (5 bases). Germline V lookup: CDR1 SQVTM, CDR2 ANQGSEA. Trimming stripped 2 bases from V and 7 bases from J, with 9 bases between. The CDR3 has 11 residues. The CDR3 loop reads CSVEKGQEQYF. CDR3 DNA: TGCAGCGTTGAAAAGGGGCAGGAGCAGTACTTC.

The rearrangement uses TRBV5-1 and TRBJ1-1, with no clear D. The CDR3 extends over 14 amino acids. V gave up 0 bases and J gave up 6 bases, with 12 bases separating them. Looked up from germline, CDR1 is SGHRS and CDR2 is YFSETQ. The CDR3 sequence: CASSLGSAGAEAFF. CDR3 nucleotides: TGCGCCAGCAGCTTGGGGTCCGCCGGGGCTGAAGCTTTCTTT.

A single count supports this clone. The CDR3 coding sequence is TGTGCCAGCAGGAAGACAGTTAACACTGAAGCTTTCTTT. It is translated as CASRKTVNTEAFF. The chain combines TRBV6-6 with TRBJ1-1; a weak D match, TRBD1 (5 bases). With 6 bases removed from V and 2 bases from J, the gap between germline ends came to 10 bases. CDR3 length: 13 amino acids. CDR1 and CDR2 (germline): MNHNY, SVGAGI (reference sequence).

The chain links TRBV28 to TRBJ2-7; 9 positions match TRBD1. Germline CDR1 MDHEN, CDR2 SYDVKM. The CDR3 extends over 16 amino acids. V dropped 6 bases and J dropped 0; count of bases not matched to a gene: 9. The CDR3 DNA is TGTGCCAGCAGGACCGGAGGGGACAGGGCCTCCTACGAGCAGTACTTC. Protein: CASRTGGDRASYEQYF.

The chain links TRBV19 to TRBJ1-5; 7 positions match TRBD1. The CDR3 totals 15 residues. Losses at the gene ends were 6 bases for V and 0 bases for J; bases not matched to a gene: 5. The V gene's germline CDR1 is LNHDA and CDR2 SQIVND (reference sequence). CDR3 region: CASRGTEYSNQPQHF. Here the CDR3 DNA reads TGTGCCAGTAGGGGGACAGAGTATAGCAATCAGCCCCAGCATTTT.

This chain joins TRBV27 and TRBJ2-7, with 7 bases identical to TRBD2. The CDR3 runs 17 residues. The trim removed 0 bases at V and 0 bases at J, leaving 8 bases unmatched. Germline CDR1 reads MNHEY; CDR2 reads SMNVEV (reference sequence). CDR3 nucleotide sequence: TGTGCCAGCAGTTTATCAACTAGCGCCATAGGCTCCTACGAGCAGTACTTC. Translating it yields CASSLSTSAIGSYEQYF.

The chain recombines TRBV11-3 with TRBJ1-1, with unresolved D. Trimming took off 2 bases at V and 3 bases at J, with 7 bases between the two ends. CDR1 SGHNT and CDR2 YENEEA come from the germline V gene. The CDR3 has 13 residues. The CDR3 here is CASSLSPDTEAFF. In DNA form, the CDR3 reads TGTGCCAGCAGCTTAAGCCCGGACACTGAAGCTTTCTTT.

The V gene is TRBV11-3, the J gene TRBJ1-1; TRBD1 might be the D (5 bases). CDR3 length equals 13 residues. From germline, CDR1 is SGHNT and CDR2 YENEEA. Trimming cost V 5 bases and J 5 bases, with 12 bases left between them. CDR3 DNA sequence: TGTGCCAGCAGCCAGGGAAGGTGGACTGAAGCTTTCTTT. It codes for CASSQGRWTEAFF.

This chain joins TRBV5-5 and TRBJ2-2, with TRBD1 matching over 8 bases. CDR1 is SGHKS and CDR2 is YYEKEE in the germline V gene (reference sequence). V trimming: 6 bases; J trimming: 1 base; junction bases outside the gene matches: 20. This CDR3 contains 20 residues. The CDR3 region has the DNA TGTGCCAGCACCGTGCGGGACAGGAGACCCGAGACTATGAACACCGGGGAGCTGTTTTTT. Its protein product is CASTVRDRRPETMNTGELFF.

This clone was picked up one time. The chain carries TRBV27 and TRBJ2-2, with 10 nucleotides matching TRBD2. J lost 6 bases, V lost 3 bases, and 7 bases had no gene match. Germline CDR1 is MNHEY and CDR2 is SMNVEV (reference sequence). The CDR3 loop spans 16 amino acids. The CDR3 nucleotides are TGTGCCAGCAGTTTTATAGTAGCGGGAGGAGCCGGGGAGCTGTTTTTT. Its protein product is CASSFIVAGGAGELFF.